The next 13 T cell receptor beta chains were all read from a single sample in a study of CD8+CD57+ T cells in acquired aplastic anemia. The template for TCR beta VDJ and CDR3 sequence profiling was genomic DNA. Each CDR3 protein gets one entry after TCRdb re-called the reads with MiXCR. The sample has 150,000 to 200,000 distinct CDR3 sequences, 64% seen once. The sample comprised sorted CD4+, CD8+, or CD8+CD57+ T cells (not recorded which) from PBMCs. These receptors originate from a human donor with severe aplastic anemia or a healthy control (not recorded which).

This clonotype was counted only a few times. J is TRBJ2-7 and V is TRBV20-1; D is possibly TRBD2 (6 bases). V was pared by 0 bases and J by 3 bases, with 15 bases between. The CDR3 is made up of 15 amino acids. Germline CDR1 is DFQATT and CDR2 is SNEGSKA (reference sequence). This CDR3 is CSAREAAGTGYEQYF. The DNA for the CDR3 is TGCAGTGCTAGAGAAGCCGCCGGGACTGGCTACGAGCAGTACTTC.

This rearrangement joins TRBV29-1 to TRBJ2-5; TRBD2 is a possible D gene (6 bases). Looked up from germline, CDR1 is SQVTM and CDR2 is ANQGSEA. This CDR3 region has 14 residues. Trimming stripped 4 bases from V and 4 bases from J, with 16 bases between. CDR3 residues: CSVGELGGRETQYF. CDR3 nucleotide sequence: TGCAGCGTTGGAGAGTTGGGGGGACGAGAGACCCAGTACTTC.

Worth noting for this clonotype: The junction departs from the called germline gene at one end, perhaps through a read error. This chain joins TRBV9 and TRBJ1-2; D gene unclear. CDR1 is SGDLS, CDR2 YYNGEE, per germline. This CDR3 contains 11 residues. The CDR3 bases are TGTGCCAGCAGCTCCCCTGACGGCTACACCTTT. Its translation is CASSSPDGYTF.

The sample holds many counts of this clonotype. The V gene is TRBV5-8, the J gene TRBJ1-4; D is ambiguous. Germline CDR1 reads SGHTS; CDR2 reads YDEGEE. The CDR3 runs to 15 residues. Deletions cut 1 base from V and 3 bases from J, with 10 bases between. The CDR3 DNA is TGTGCCAGCAGCTTGTCCGGACCTCCTAATGAAAAACTGTTTTTT. Translating gives CASSLSGPPNEKLFF.

The CDR3 DNA follows: TGTGCCAGCAGCTTAGATTATGGGTACGAGCAGTACTTC. Translation gives CASSLDYGYEQYF. V and J are TRBV7-9 and TRBJ2-7; no reliable D call. V lost 1 base and J lost 4, with 8 bases in between. The germline V gene has CDR1 SEHNR and CDR2 FQNEAQ (reference sequence). The CDR3 is made up of 13 amino acids.

J is TRBJ1-3 and V is TRBV19; D remains ambiguous. This CDR3 region has 12 residues. Germline-derived CDR1 and CDR2 are LNHDA and SQIVND (reference sequence). Trimming cost V 5 bases and J 9 bases, with 11 bases left between them. The CDR3 region has the DNA TGTGCCAGTAGTTATGAGATAGGCACCATATATTTT. This codes for CASSYEIGTIYF.

This chain uses TRBV6-2 or TRBV6-3 with TRBJ2-7, with D tentatively TRBD1 or TRBD2 (5 bases each). Per the germline V gene, CDR1 is MNHEY and CDR2 is SVGEGT. This CDR3 is built from 15 residues. With 2 bases removed from V and 3 bases from J, the gap between germline ends came to 14 bases. The CDR3, as DNA: TGTGCCAGCAGTTACCCCCGGGACCATTACTACGAGCAGTACTTC. Translation: CASSYPRDHYYEQYF.

This clonotype was recorded once. The chain is built from TRBV7-2 and TRBJ1-2, with 7 bases identical to TRBD1. Losses at the gene ends were 0 bases for V and 2 bases for J; bases not matched to a gene: 3. Germline V gene lookup returns CDR1 SGHTA and CDR2 FQGNSA. This CDR3 is 15 amino acids long. The CDR3 reads CASSLAGTENYGYTF. CDR3 DNA sequence: TGTGCCAGCAGCTTAGCCGGGACAGAGAACTATGGCTACACCTTC. Filled out from reference TRBV7-2 and TRBJ1-2, the complete variable domain reads GAGVSQSPSNKVTEKGKDVELRCDPISGHTALYWYRQSLGQGLEFLIYFQGNSAPDKSGLPSDRFSAERTGGSVSTLTIQRTQQEDSAVYLCASSLAGTENYGYTFGSGTRLTVV.

The chain joins TRBV29-1 to TRBJ2-1, with 11 bases lining up with TRBD2. V was clipped by 1 base and J by 4 bases; unmatched bases: 6. This CDR3 spans 16 amino acids. Germline values: CDR1 SQVTM, CDR2 ANQGSEA. CDR3 bases: TGCAGCGTTGAAGCGAAGACTAGCGGGGTTTACAATGAGCAGTTCTTC. It specifies CSVEAKTSGVYNEQFF.

V is TRBV10-1 and J is TRBJ2-1; D unclear. The CDR3 has 13 amino acids. V was trimmed by 0 bases and J by 9 bases, leaving 9 bases between them. The germline CDR1 and CDR2 sequences are WNHNN and SYGVQD (reference sequence). CDR3: CASSESPHTEQFF. The CDR3 nucleotides read TGCGCCAGCAGTGAGTCGCCCCATACTGAGCAGTTCTTC.

This clonotype was observed once. This chain connects TRBV14 to TRBJ1-4; no clear D gene. The V gene lost 5 bases and the J gene lost 3 bases, with 16 bases spanning the gap. CDR1 is SGHDN and CDR2 is FVKESK in the germline V gene. This CDR3 contains 16 residues. In DNA form, the CDR3 reads TGTGCCAGCAGCTCCCTCACGTCGCGGTCTAATGAAAAACTGTTTTTT. Protein sequence: CASSSLTSRSNEKLFF.

This clonotype was seen a few times. V and J are TRBV27 and TRBJ2-7, with TRBD2 matching 7 bases. This CDR3 spans 14 amino acids. Unmatched junction bases numbered 5, after V lost 1 base and J lost 5 bases. Germline CDR1 and CDR2: MNHEY and SMNVEV (reference sequence). The CDR3 region is CASSLLGGGNEQYF. CDR3 in DNA: TGTGCCAGCAGTTTATTGGGCGGGGGTAACGAGCAGTACTTC.

This clonotype was seen repeatedly, ten times or more. This chain joins TRBV6-6 and TRBJ2-3; D could derive from TRBD1 or TRBD2 (5 bases each). Germline V gene data show CDR1 as MNHNY and CDR2 as SVGAGI (reference sequence). Trimming removed 8 bases from V and 2 bases from J, with 11 bases in between. This CDR3 is built from 13 residues. Written as DNA, the CDR3 is TGTGCCAGCGAGGGGCTCCCCACAGATACGCAGTATTTT. Protein: CASEGLPTDTQYF.